This entry concerns a single TCR beta chain. Its antigen is unidentified. Unmatched junction bases numbered 6, after V lost 6 bases and J lost 0 bases. CDR1 and CDR2 (germline): MNHNS, SASEGT. This CDR3 contains 16 residues. These data originate in a study of blood T cells in healthy people across ages. Study results and limitations: Naive and antigen-experienced cells were not separated, limiting conclusive comparison. Roughly linear declines in TCR beta diversity per million T cells occurred with age.

It was with a sample-barcoded 5' primer and a J-beta primer mix that a second PCR of roughly 7 to 12 cycles was run. TCRdb reprocessed the 5' RACE reads via MiXCR and lists one record per CDR3 protein. The table has about 640,000 distinct CDR3 sequences, approximately 50% seen once. This TCR derives from a man aged 55 to 70 in good health. V usage is TRBV6-1 and J usage is TRBJ2-4, with 9 bases aligning to TRBD2. Material: blood. For the CDR3, the DNA is TGTGCCAGCAGGAGTAGCGGGGGCCTAGCCAAAAACATTCAGTACTTC. Protein product: CASRSSGGLAKNIQYF.